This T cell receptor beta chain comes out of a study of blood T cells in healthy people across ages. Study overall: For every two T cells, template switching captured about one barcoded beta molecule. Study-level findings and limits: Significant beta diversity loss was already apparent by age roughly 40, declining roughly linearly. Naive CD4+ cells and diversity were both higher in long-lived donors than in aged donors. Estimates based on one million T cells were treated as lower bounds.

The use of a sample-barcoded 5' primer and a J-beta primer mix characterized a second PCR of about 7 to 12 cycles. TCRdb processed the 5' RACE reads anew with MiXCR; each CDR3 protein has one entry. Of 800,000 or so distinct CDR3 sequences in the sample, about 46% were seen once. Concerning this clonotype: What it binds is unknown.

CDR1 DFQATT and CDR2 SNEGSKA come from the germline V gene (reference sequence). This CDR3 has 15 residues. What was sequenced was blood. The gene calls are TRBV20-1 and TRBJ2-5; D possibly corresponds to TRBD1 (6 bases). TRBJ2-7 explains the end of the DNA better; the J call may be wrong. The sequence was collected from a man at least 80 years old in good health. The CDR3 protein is CSARPRGRGGYEQYF. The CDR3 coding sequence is TGCAGTGCTAGACCCAGGGGCCGGGGTGGATACGAGCAGTACTTC.